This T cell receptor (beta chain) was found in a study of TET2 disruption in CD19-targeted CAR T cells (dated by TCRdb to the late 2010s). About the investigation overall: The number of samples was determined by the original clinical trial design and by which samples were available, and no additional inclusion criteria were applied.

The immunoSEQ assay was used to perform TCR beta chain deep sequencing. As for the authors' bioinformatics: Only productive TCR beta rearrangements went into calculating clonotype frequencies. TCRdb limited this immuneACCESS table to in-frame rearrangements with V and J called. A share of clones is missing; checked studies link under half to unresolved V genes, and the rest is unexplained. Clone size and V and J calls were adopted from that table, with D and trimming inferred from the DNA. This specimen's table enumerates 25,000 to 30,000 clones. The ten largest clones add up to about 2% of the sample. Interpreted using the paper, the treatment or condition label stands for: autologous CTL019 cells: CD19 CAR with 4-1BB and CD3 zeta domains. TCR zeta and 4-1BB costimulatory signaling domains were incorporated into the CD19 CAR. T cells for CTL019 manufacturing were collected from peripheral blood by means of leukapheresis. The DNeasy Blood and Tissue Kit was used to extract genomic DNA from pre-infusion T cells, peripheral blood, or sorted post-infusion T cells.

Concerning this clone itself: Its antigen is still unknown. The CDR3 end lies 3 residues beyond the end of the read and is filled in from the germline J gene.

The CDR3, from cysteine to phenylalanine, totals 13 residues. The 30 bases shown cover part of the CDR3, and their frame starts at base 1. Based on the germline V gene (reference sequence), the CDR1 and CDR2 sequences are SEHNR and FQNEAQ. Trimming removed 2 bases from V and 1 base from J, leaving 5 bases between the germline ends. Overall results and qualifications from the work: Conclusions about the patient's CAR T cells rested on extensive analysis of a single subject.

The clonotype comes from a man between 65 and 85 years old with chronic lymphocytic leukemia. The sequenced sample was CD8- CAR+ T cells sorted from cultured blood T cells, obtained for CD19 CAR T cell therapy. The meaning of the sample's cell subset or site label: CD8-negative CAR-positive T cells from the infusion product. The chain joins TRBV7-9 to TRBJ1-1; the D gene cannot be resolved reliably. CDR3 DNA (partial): TGTGCCAGCAGCTTACAGGAGAACACTGAA. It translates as CASSLQENTE. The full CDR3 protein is CASSLQENTEAFF.